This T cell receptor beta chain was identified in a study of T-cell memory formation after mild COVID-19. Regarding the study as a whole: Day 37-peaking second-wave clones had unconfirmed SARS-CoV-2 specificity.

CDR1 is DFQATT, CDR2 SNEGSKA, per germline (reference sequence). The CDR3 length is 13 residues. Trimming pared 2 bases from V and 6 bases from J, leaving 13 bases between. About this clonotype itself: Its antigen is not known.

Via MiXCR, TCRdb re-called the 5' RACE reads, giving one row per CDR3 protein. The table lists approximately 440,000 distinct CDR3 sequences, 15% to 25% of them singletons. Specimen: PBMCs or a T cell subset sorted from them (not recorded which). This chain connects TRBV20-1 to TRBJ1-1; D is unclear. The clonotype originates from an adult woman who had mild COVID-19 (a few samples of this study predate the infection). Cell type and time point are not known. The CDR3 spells CSARPTSVSEAFF. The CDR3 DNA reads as TGCAGTGCTAGACCGACGTCGGTGTCTGAAGCTTTCTTT.